The 22 T cell receptor beta chains below come from one sample, sequenced in a study of blood T cell repertoires in COVID-19. Sequencing was performed with immunoSEQ multiplex PCR; in TCRdb, only in-frame clones are kept and a portion is missing. The sample gives over 100,000 clones, about 86% of which show up once; 8.4% is in the top ten. Sequences were obtained from peripheral blood. These receptors all stem from a woman between 55 and 75 years old with active or convalescent COVID-19.

The chain has TRBV21-1 and TRBJ2-1; the table's TRBD1 call for D was not verified on the DNA. TRBV21-1 has pseudogene status. This CDR3 comprises 15 residues. CDR3 coding DNA: TGTGCCAGCAGCAAAGAAGGGGGACAGGGCAATGAGCAGTTCTTC. Protein product: CASSKEGGQGNEQFF.

This chain connects TRBV3-1 (or the pseudogene TRBV3-2) to TRBJ1-2; TRBD1 aligns across 7 bases. Germline V CDR1 and CDR2: LGHDT, YNNKEL (reference sequence). This CDR3 region has 14 residues. Trimming removed 5 bases from V and 7 bases from J; junction bases left unmatched: 10. CDR3 in DNA: TGTGCCAGCAGCTCTACAGGGGCCTGGGCTGGCTACACCTTC. Its translation: CASSSTGAWAGYTF.

CDR3 DNA: TGTGCCAGTAGTGTGACACAGGGGGCCCGGCCCCAGCATTTT. It is translated as CASSVTQGARPQHF. The chain links TRBV19 to TRBJ1-5; TRBD1 matches 9 bases. The length of the CDR3 is 14 residues. Germline V gene lookup returns CDR1 LNHDA and CDR2 SQIVND (reference sequence). The V gene end was trimmed by 5 bases and the J gene end by 9 bases; junction bases not matched to a gene: 8.

V gene TRBV6-1 combines with J gene TRBJ2-7; 9 nucleotides match TRBD2. Per the germline V gene, CDR1 is MNHNS and CDR2 is SASEGT. Losses at the gene ends were 4 bases for V and 0 bases for J; bases not matched to a gene: 7. The CDR3 covers 16 residues. The CDR3 DNA sequence: TGTGCCAGCAGTGTTAGCGGGGGCCTTTACTCCTACGAGCAGTACGTC. It is translated as CASSVSGGLYSYEQYV.

Here the CDR3 reads CASSQGGQGATETQYF. DNA for the CDR3: TGTGCCAGCAGCCAAGGGGGACAGGGGGCGACAGAGACCCAGTACTTC. V is TRBV4-2 and J is TRBJ2-5; the match to TRBD1 covers 12 bases. The V segment lost 1 base and the J segment 4 bases; nucleotides outside the gene matches: 4. CDR1 and CDR2 (germline): LGHNA, YNFKEQ. This CDR3 is 16 amino acids long.

CDR3 nucleotides: TGTGCCAGTAGTACCTGGACAGGCGGATCTACTAACTATGGCTACACCTTC. Translated, it gives CASSTWTGGSTNYGYTF. The chain joins TRBV19 to TRBJ1-2; 7 positions agree with TRBD1. Germline CDR1 and CDR2: LNHDA and SQIVND (reference sequence). This CDR3 is 17 amino acids long. With 4 bases clipped from V and 0 bases from J, the junction kept 11 bases outside the gene matches. The full variable domain, with the rest looked up from reference TRBV19 and TRBJ1-2, is DGGITQSPKYLFRKEGQNVTLSCEQNLNHDAMYWYRQDPGQGLRLIYYSQIVNDFQKGDIAEGYSVSREKKESFPLTVTSAQKNPTAFYLCASSTWTGGSTNYGYTFGSGTRLTVV.

The rearrangement joins TRBV7-9 to TRBJ2-3; D unclear. Germline V gene data show CDR1 as SEHNR and CDR2 as FQNEAQ (reference sequence). Trimming stripped 4 bases from V and 0 bases from J, with 11 bases between. The CDR3 has 15 amino acids. Here the CDR3 DNA reads TGTGCCAGCAGCTCGTGGGCCGTTAGCACAGATACGCAGTATTTT. Its protein is CASSSWAVSTDTQYF.

This clone was counted a few times. The chain links TRBV4-1 to TRBJ2-2, with 7 bases identical to TRBD1. V gave up 3 bases and J gave up 7 bases; unmatched junction bases: 5. The CDR3 sequence is 14 residues long. From germline, CDR1 is MGHRA and CDR2 YSYEKL. This chain's CDR3 is CASSHPQGIGELFF. CDR3 nucleotide sequence: TGCGCCAGCAGCCACCCACAGGGGATCGGGGAGCTGTTTTTT.

The gene calls are TRBV2 and TRBJ1-6; the match to TRBD1 covers 11 bases. CDR1 and CDR2 from the germline V gene are SNHLY and FYNNEI. V lost 8 bases and J lost 10; bases outside the gene matches: 10. This CDR3 is 15 amino acids long. The CDR3 DNA is TGTGCCAGCCAACCTCGGGACAGGGGGTACTCACCCCTCCACTTT. Translated, it gives CASQPRDRGYSPLHF.

The gene calls are TRBV19 and TRBJ1-5, with 7 bases fitting TRBD1. V lost 7 bases, J lost 7 bases, and 10 bases stayed unmatched. The CDR3 runs 14 residues. Germline loops: CDR1 LNHDA, CDR2 SQIVND (reference sequence). CDR3 protein: CASTVRQGNQPQHF. The CDR3 nucleotides read TGTGCCAGTACCGTTAGACAGGGTAACCAGCCCCAGCATTTT.

This clone is a singleton in its sample. This rearrangement joins TRBV7-2 to TRBJ2-1; a weak D match, TRBD2 (6 bases). The V end was cut by 2 bases, the J end by 4 bases, with 12 bases between. Germline assignment: CDR1 SGHTA and CDR2 FQGNSA. The CDR3 covers 15 residues. CDR3 coding DNA: TGTGCCAGCAGCTTAAGCCTGGGGGGATACAATGAGCAGTTCTTC. Its translation: CASSLSLGGYNEQFF.

The V call is TRBV5-1, the J call TRBJ2-3; 11 nucleotides line up with TRBD2. Germline V lookup: CDR1 SGHRS, CDR2 YFSETQ. With V trimmed by 4 bases and J by 4 bases, 14 bases remained unmatched. The CDR3 is made up of 18 amino acids. CDR3 bases: TGCGCCAGCAGCAATCCGGGACTAGCGGCCAGGGGAGCAGATACGCAGTATTTT. This sequence encodes CASSNPGLAARGADTQYF.

The gene calls are TRBV9 and TRBJ1-6, with D maybe TRBD1 (5 bases). This CDR3 comprises 16 residues. Germline CDR1 SGDLS, CDR2 YYNGEE. Trimming took 2 bases from V and 8 from J, leaving 17 bases between them. The CDR3 is CASSVRGGVGDSPLHF. In DNA, the CDR3 is TGTGCCAGCAGCGTGAGGGGCGGGGTCGGTGATTCACCCCTCCACTTT. The full variable domain, its missing parts supplied by reference TRBV9 and TRBJ1-6, is DSGVTQTPKHLITATGQRVTLRCSPRSGDLSVYWYQQSLDQGLQFLIQYYNGEERAKGNILERFSAQQFPDLHSELNLSSLELGDSALYFCASSVRGGVGDSPLHFGNGTRLTVT.

The chain uses TRBV9 and TRBJ2-7; TRBD2 agrees at 9 bases. Looked up from germline, CDR1 is SGDLS and CDR2 is YYNGEE. The CDR3 covers 14 residues. After removal of 4 bases from V and 4 bases from J, the junction contained 6 bases not matched to a gene. The CDR3 loop is CASSRGRAQYEQYF. CDR3 sequence (DNA): TGTGCCAGCAGCCGCGGGAGGGCCCAGTACGAGCAGTACTTC.

V gene TRBV15 combines with J gene TRBJ2-2, with D possibly TRBD2 on 6 matching bases. V was pared by 1 base and J by 2 bases, with 11 bases between. This CDR3 spans 16 amino acids. Germline-derived CDR1 and CDR2 are LNHNV and YYDKDF (reference sequence). The CDR3 spells CATSRGRGLNTGELFF. The CDR3 nucleotides are TGTGCCACCAGCAGAGGTCGGGGACTCAACACCGGGGAGCTGTTTTTT.

J is TRBJ1-1 and V is TRBV27; TRBD1 aligns across 10 bases. Germline trimming cut 8 bases from V and 6 bases from J; bases unmatched to any gene: 12. This CDR3 comprises 15 residues. Germline V gives CDR1 MNHEY, CDR2 SMNVEV (reference sequence). The CDR3 DNA reads TGTGCCAGCCGGCGGGACAGGGGCCGAATGTCTGAAGCTTTCTTT. It is translated as CASRRDRGRMSEAFF.

The chain links TRBV11-2 to TRBJ2-3, with D tentatively TRBD2 (6 bases). The V and J ends lost 1 base and 6 bases respectively, with 14 bases between them. Germline V lookup: CDR1 SGHAT, CDR2 FQNNGV. The CDR3 totals 15 residues. The CDR3 DNA is TGTGCCAGCAGCTTAGGTGGAGGGGTTGCGGATACGCAGTATTTT. It encodes CASSLGGGVADTQYF. Looking up the rest from reference TRBV11-2 and TRBJ2-3 gives the full variable domain: EAGVAQSPRYKIIEKRQSVAFWCNPISGHATLYWYQQILGQGPKLLIQFQNNGVVDDSQLPKDRFSAERLKGVDSTLKIQPAKLEDSAVYLCASSLGGGVADTQYFGPGTRLTVL.

This chain joins TRBV9 and TRBJ1-2; D might be TRBD1 (5 bases). V was clipped by 3 bases and J by 5 bases, with 11 bases between them. This CDR3 has 13 residues. Looked up from germline, CDR1 is SGDLS and CDR2 is YYNGEE. In DNA form, the CDR3 reads TGTGCCAGCAGCGGAACCACAGGATATGGCTACACCTTC. Amino acid sequence: CASSGTTGYGYTF.

The chain joins TRBV5-1 to TRBJ2-2; possibly TRBD2 for D (5 bases). From germline, CDR1 is SGHRS and CDR2 YFSETQ. The ends were cut back, 5 bases at V and 2 bases at J, with 7 bases in the middle. The CDR3 is 13 amino acids. CDR3 sequence: CASREGNTGELFF. DNA for the CDR3: TGCGCCAGCAGAGAGGGAAACACCGGGGAGCTGTTTTTT.

The rearrangement joins TRBV3-1 (or the pseudogene TRBV3-2) to TRBJ2-7, with unresolved D. The CDR3 loop spans 16 amino acids. Per the germline V gene, CDR1 is LGHDT and CDR2 is YNNKEL (reference sequence). Trimming removed 1 base from V and 6 bases from J, with 19 bases in between. The CDR3 nucleotides are TGTGCCAGCAGCCAAGGCGTGAGCGCCCGATCGAGCGAGCAGTACTTC. It specifies CASSQGVSARSSEQYF.

This sequence joins TRBV19 and TRBJ1-3, with 7 bases matching TRBD1. The CDR3 consists of 15 residues. CDR1 is LNHDA and CDR2 is SQIVND in the germline V gene (reference sequence). Trimming took 5 bases from V and 1 from J; bases not matched to a gene: 5. CDR3 in amino acids: CASSLQGISGNTIYF. CDR3 sequence (DNA): TGTGCCAGTAGTCTACAGGGGATATCTGGAAACACCATATATTTT.

The chain couples TRBV3-1 (or the pseudogene TRBV3-2) to TRBJ1-2, with a tentative D call TRBD1 (6 bases). V lost 2 bases to trimming and J lost 11 bases, with 21 bases between them. The CDR3 has 15 residues. The germline V gene encodes CDR1 LGHDT and CDR2 YNNKEL (reference sequence). The CDR3 reads CASSQPQSLRGRYTF. CDR3 nucleotide sequence: TGTGCCAGCAGCCAACCCCAATCCCTCAGGGGAAGATACACCTTC.